These T cell receptor beta chains were read from a single sample in a study of control samples from healthy donors and cancer patients. The data were produced by immunoSEQ multiplex PCR, yet TCRdb's version contains in-frame clones alone and is incomplete. The sample has approximately 100,000 clones, around 90% seen once. Sequencing input: blood. The origin of the receptors is a man aged 25 to 45 in good health. The CDR3 runs from the conserved cysteine through the conserved F or W. The D gene is left open where the match is weak. Rows may omit the clone size; those that give it use once, few, many or a size class.

clone_size,v_call,d_call,j_call,cdr3_nt,cdr3_aa
NA,TRBV27,NA,TRBJ1-6,TGTGCCAGCAGGACAGGCACCAATTCACCCCTCCACTTT,CASRTGTNSPLHF
once,TRBV18,TRBD2,TRBJ2-3,TGTGCCAGCTCACGTGAACTAGCGACTAGCACAGATACGCAGTATTTT,CASSRELATSTDTQYF
NA,TRBV18,TRBD1,TRBJ2-5,TGTGCCAGCTCAGGAGAGGGACAGGGTCGTCGAGAGACCCAGTACTTC,CASSGEGQGRRETQYF
NA,TRBV27,NA,TRBJ2-3,TGTGCCAGCAGGTTAGCAGGCACAGATACGCAGTATTTT,CASRLAGTDTQYF
NA,TRBV5-6,TRBD1,TRBJ1-3,TGTGCCAGCAGAAAAACAGGGGGCTTGAGTTTTGGAAACACCATATATTTT,CASRKTGGLSFGNTIYF
NA,TRBV3-1/TRBV3-2,NA,TRBJ1-5,TGTGCCAGCAGCCGTATCTCCGGGCAGCCCCAGCATTTT,CASSRISGQPQHF
NA,TRBV7-8,TRBD1,TRBJ1-2,TGTGCCAGCAGCACGCGGGACAGTAGCTATGGCTACACCTTC,CASSTRDSSYGYTF
once,TRBV9,NA,TRBJ2-1,TGTGCCAGCAGCCAAGACTTCAATGAGCAGTTCTTC,CASSQDFNEQFF
once,TRBV24-1,NA,TRBJ1-5,TGTGCCACCGGAGGTGGCGTAGGTAGCAATCAGCCCCAGCATTTT,CATGGGVGSNQPQHF
NA,TRBV6-5,TRBD1,TRBJ1-1,TGTGCCAGCAGTCCCGGACAGGGGGCGAGGACTGAAGCTTTCTTT,CASSPGQGARTEAFF
few,TRBV25-1,NA,TRBJ1-5,TGTGCCAGCAGTGATCGACAGGAGCAGCCCCAGCATTTT,CASSDRQEQPQHF
NA,TRBV11-2,NA,TRBJ2-5,TGTGCCAGCAGCTTAGGCCTCAGATCGCCACATCAAGAGACCCAGTACTTC,CASSLGLRSPHQETQYF
NA,TRBV13,TRBD1,TRBJ2-7,TGTGCCAGCAGCTTAAGGGACAGACCTTTCGAGCAGTACTTC,CASSLRDRPFEQYF
NA,TRBV6-5,TRBD1,TRBJ2-7,TGTGCCAGCAGCTATACCGGACAGGGAAAGCAGTACTTC,CASSYTGQGKQYF
NA,TRBV18,NA,TRBJ2-7,TGTGCCAGCTCACCCCAGGAGGTGGGGGCGCGTTTCTACGAGCAGTACTTC,CASSPQEVGARFYEQYF
few,TRBV21-1,NA,TRBJ1-5,TGTGCCAGCAGCCGCACGAAACTTGACAGGGTAGGCAATCAGCCCCAGCATTTT,CASSRTKLDRVGNQPQHF